Sequencing of this T cell receptor beta chain was carried out in a study of cytomegalovirus exposure and HLA in healthy donors. Turning to the study itself: A subsequent analysis stated that the approximately 110 validation repertoires were run on the same platform as the approximately 660 first-cohort repertoires.

Points from the study as a whole: The study put 150 or so TCR beta chains on its list as cytomegalovirus-associated. The classifier, whose performance was assessed in both the original and validation cohorts, reportedly diagnosed cytomegalovirus status with high specificity and sensitivity.

The donors were members of the roughly 120-subject validation cohort (separate from the roughly 680-subject first cohort). Assay: immunoSEQ multiplex PCR; the TCRdb copy retains only in-frame clones and omits some. The table shows about 71,000 clones, with 94% occurring only once. In the case of this clone: What it binds is not known.

CDR3 size: 15 residues. With V trimmed by 8 bases and J by 2 bases, 6 bases remained unmatched. Germline CDR1 is SGHVS and CDR2 is FNYEAQ. The sequenced sample consisted of PBMCs. The V gene is TRBV7-6, the J gene TRBJ2-1; 10 bases line up with TRBD2. This TCR was sampled from a young woman in good health and CMV-seronegative. CDR3 residues: CASGGTSEPYNEQFF. The DNA for the CDR3 is TGTGCCAGCGGGGGGACTAGCGAACCCTACAATGAGCAGTTCTTC.